This entry lists 24 T cell receptor beta chains sequenced from one sample in a study of blood T cell repertoires in COVID-19. This table comes from immunoSEQ multiplex PCR, and its TCRdb copy is limited to in-frame clones, with some not included. The sample has under 200,000 clones, around 77% seen once. Sequenced input: peripheral blood. These TCRs come from a man aged 65-85 years with active or convalescent COVID-19.

The chain is built from TRBV7-9 and TRBJ1-1, with D perhaps matching TRBD1 (6 bases). V shed 10 bases and J shed 5 bases, with 14 bases lying between them. Germline CDR1 reads SEHNR; CDR2 reads FQNEAQ (reference sequence). The CDR3 is 12 residues long. This CDR3 is CATSVQGTEAFF. CDR3 coding DNA: TGTGCCACGTCTGTCCAGGGGACTGAAGCTTTCTTT.

The chain joins TRBV3-1 (or the pseudogene TRBV3-2) to TRBJ2-7; D gene ambiguous. The V end was cut by 1 base, the J end by 6 bases, with 7 bases between. Germline values: CDR1 LGHDT, CDR2 YNNKEL (reference sequence). The CDR3 consists of 12 residues. The CDR3 loop reads CASSQGSGEQYF. The CDR3 bases are TGTGCCAGCAGCCAAGGTTCCGGCGAGCAGTACTTC.

The chain combines TRBV6-5 with TRBJ2-1, with D possibly TRBD2 on 5 matching bases. Germline CDR1 and CDR2: MNHEY and SVGAGI. Between the trimmed V and J ends, which lost 8 bases and 0 bases, there was a span of 14 bases. The CDR3 is made up of 15 amino acids. In DNA form, the CDR3 reads TGTGCCAGCGGCGAGGACTGGAGCTCCTACAATGAGCAGTTCTTC. The encoded protein is CASGEDWSSYNEQFF.

The rearrangement uses TRBV4-3 and TRBJ2-1, with D perhaps matching TRBD1 (6 bases). V was trimmed by 1 base and J by 1 base, leaving 11 bases between them. The V gene's germline CDR1 is LGHNA and CDR2 YSLEER. The CDR3 consists of 16 residues. The CDR3 DNA reads TGCGCCAGCAGCCAAGGACAGGCACAATCCTACAATGAGCAGTTCTTC. This gives the protein CASSQGQAQSYNEQFF.

The rearrangement uses TRBV3-1 (or the pseudogene TRBV3-2) and TRBJ1-3; 8 positions match TRBD1. CDR3 length equals 18 residues. The J segment lost 0 bases and the V segment lost 5 bases, leaving 12 bases of the junction unmatched. CDR1 and CDR2 from the germline V gene are LGHDT and YNNKEL (reference sequence). The CDR3 loop is CASSAHTGTGLSGNTIYF. The CDR3 nucleotides are TGTGCCAGCAGCGCACATACAGGGACAGGCCTCTCTGGAAACACCATATATTTT.

The V and J genes are TRBV4-1 and TRBJ2-1; D not certain. The germline V gene has CDR1 MGHRA and CDR2 YSYEKL. V lost 0 bases, J lost 10 bases, and 10 bases lay in between. The CDR3 runs 13 residues. The CDR3 region has the DNA TGCGCCAGCAGCCAAGATTGGGCCTTGGAGCAGTTCTTC. Encoded protein: CASSQDWALEQFF.

This clone was detected many times. The chain employs TRBV7-3 and TRBJ1-5, with D hard to call. Looked up from germline, CDR1 is SGHTA and CDR2 is FQGTGA. The CDR3 spans 11 residues. V was pared by 6 bases and J by 4 bases, with 4 bases between. The CDR3 DNA reads TGTGCCAGCAGACAAAATCAGCCCCAGCATTTT. Translating gives CASRQNQPQHF.

The rearrangement links TRBV15 to TRBJ1-4; tentatively, D is TRBD1 (5 bases). Germline V lookup: CDR1 LNHNV, CDR2 YYDKDF (reference sequence). The CDR3 runs to 18 residues. Trimming shortened V by 0 bases and J by 8 bases, and 22 bases separated the two germline ends. CDR3 amino acids: CATSREPTAGKGNEKLFF. Here the CDR3 DNA reads TGTGCCACCAGCAGAGAACCCACGGCAGGGAAGGGGAACGAAAAACTGTTTTTT.

V gene TRBV6-5 combines with J gene TRBJ2-5; D perhaps matches TRBD1 (6 bases). The CDR3 consists of 13 residues. In germline, CDR1 is MNHEY, CDR2 SVGAGI. The V gene lost 5 bases and the J gene lost 2 bases, with 9 bases spanning the gap. CDR3 protein: CASSRQEQETQYF. The CDR3 DNA reads TGTGCCAGCAGTCGACAGGAACAAGAGACCCAGTACTTC.

The V call is TRBV20-1, the J call TRBJ2-1, with D perhaps matching TRBD2 (5 bases). Germline assignment: CDR1 DFQATT and CDR2 SNEGSKA (reference sequence). The CDR3 has 14 amino acids. V dropped 3 bases and J dropped 3 bases, with 12 bases sitting between them. CDR3 in amino acids: CSASPSRGYNEQFF. The CDR3 region has the DNA TGCAGTGCTAGTCCTAGTCGGGGCTACAATGAGCAGTTCTTC.

This chain joins TRBV29-1 and TRBJ1-1; 7 nucleotides match TRBD1. Trimming cost V 4 bases and J 6 bases; bases outside gene matches: 8. Germline V gene sequence: CDR1 SQVTM, CDR2 ANQGSEA. The CDR3 has 13 amino acids. This CDR3 reads CSVGRQGVAEAFF. CDR3 DNA: TGCAGCGTTGGAAGGCAGGGGGTGGCTGAAGCTTTCTTT.

This clone turned up a few times. The chain couples TRBV7-8 to TRBJ1-3; 7 nucleotides agree with TRBD1. Trimming at V came to 5 bases and at J to 4 bases, leaving 14 bases not matched to a gene. Germline V lookup: CDR1 SGHVS, CDR2 FQNEAQ. The CDR3 contains 17 residues. The CDR3 nucleotides read TGTGCCAGCAGCCGTGTTTCTTTGACAGGGAGGGGAAACACCATATATTTT. Protein sequence: CASSRVSLTGRGNTIYF.

The chain joins TRBV12-5 to TRBJ2-5; D uncertain. Trimming left V 5 bases short and J 2 bases short, with 9 bases between. This CDR3 has 13 amino acids. Germline V CDR1 and CDR2: LGHNT, FRNRAP. The CDR3 DNA is TGTGCTAGTGGTCGATCTAGGCAAGAGACCCAGTACTTC. It codes for CASGRSRQETQYF.

The V call is TRBV27, the J call TRBJ2-2, with a possible D match to TRBD1 (6 bases). With 5 bases removed from V and 4 bases from J, the gap between germline ends came to 17 bases. The length of the CDR3 is 16 residues. Germline V CDR1 and CDR2: MNHEY, SMNVEV (reference sequence). The CDR3 DNA is TGTGCCAGCAGTCCGTTAACAGGGAGCGGCACCGGGGAGCTGTTTTTT. It is translated as CASSPLTGSGTGELFF.

The gene calls are TRBV4-1 and TRBJ1-5, with D possibly matching TRBD1 (5 bases). The V end lost 4 bases, the J end lost 3 bases, and 10 bases lay between the germline ends. CDR3 length: 14 residues. The germline V gene encodes CDR1 MGHRA and CDR2 YSYEKL. In DNA, the CDR3 is TGCGCCAGCAGCCGGGACTTCTACAATCAGCCCCAGCATTTT. As protein: CASSRDFYNQPQHF.

The V gene is TRBV18, the J gene TRBJ2-2, with TRBD2 matching over 8 bases. CDR3 length equals 14 residues. The V segment lost 4 bases and the J segment 4 bases; nucleotides outside the gene matches: 2. Germline CDR1 and CDR2: KGHSH and LQKENI. The CDR3 DNA is TGTGCCAGCTCACTTCGGGAGGGCACCGGGGAGCTGTTTTTT. This translates into CASSLREGTGELFF.

This rearrangement joins TRBV7-2 to TRBJ2-1; D might be TRBD1 (6 bases). The CDR3 is made up of 16 amino acids. Trimming stripped 5 bases from V and 0 bases from J, with 14 bases between. Germline lookup yields CDR1 SGHTA and CDR2 FQGNSA. CDR3 in amino acids: CASSPRQASSYNEQFF. CDR3 bases: TGTGCCAGCAGCCCCCGACAGGCAAGCTCCTACAATGAGCAGTTCTTC.

CDR3 coding DNA: TGTGCCAGCAGTCCAAAAAGGGGGGGGACCATTGACAATGAGCAGTTCTTC. Protein product: CASSPKRGGTIDNEQFF. This chain connects TRBV11-3 to TRBJ2-1, with a weak D call TRBD2 (7 bases). Trimming took off 6 bases at V and 5 bases at J, with 23 bases between the two ends. The CDR3 consists of 17 residues. Per germline, CDR1 SGHNT and CDR2 YENEEA.

The rearrangement joins TRBV2 to TRBJ2-7; D is ambiguous. The CDR3 contains 15 residues. From germline, CDR1 is SNHLY and CDR2 FYNNEI. Trimming took off 0 bases at V and 1 base at J, with 10 bases between the two ends. CDR3 region: CASSEAREKSYEQYF. The DNA of the CDR3 is TGTGCCAGCAGTGAAGCTCGTGAGAAATCCTACGAGCAGTACTTC.

CDR3 in amino acids: CASSQRTGPVTEAFF. DNA for the CDR3: TGTGCCAGCAGCCAACGAACAGGGCCGGTCACTGAAGCTTTCTTT. The rearrangement uses TRBV4-2 and TRBJ1-1; possible D gene TRBD1, 6 bases. The CDR3 has 15 residues. CDR1 is LGHNA, CDR2 YNFKEQ, per germline. V lost 2 bases, J lost 4 bases, and 14 bases lay in between.

The genes are TRBV7-9 and TRBJ1-2; D may be TRBD1 (6 bases). CDR3 length: 15 residues. V was cut by 1 base and J by 3 bases, with 12 bases left in between. The germline gives CDR1 SEHNR, CDR2 FQNEAQ (reference sequence). The CDR3 DNA follows: TGTGCCAGCAGCTTAGGGACAGCAACTTACTATGGCTACACCTTC. It encodes CASSLGTATYYGYTF.

The chain links TRBV5-6 to TRBJ1-1, with a possible D match to TRBD1 (5 bases). The germline V gene encodes CDR1 SGHDT and CDR2 YYEEEE. This CDR3 is built from 18 residues. Trimming left V 0 bases short and J 4 bases short, with 22 bases between. The CDR3 region has the DNA TGTGCCAGCAGCTTGGCCCTGACCAGGCGGGGCTTCGGCACTGAAGCTTTCTTT. Protein product: CASSLALTRRGFGTEAFF.

The chain recombines TRBV5-3 with TRBJ2-1, with D tentatively TRBD1 (6 bases). TRBV5-3 counts as an open reading frame of uncertain function. CDR3 size: 13 residues. Trimming stripped 4 bases from V and 8 bases from J, with 13 bases between. The CDR3 sequence is CARSQNPGDEQFF. DNA for the CDR3: TGTGCCAGAAGCCAAAACCCAGGGGATGAGCAGTTCTTC.

This clone has just a few counts. The V call is TRBV30, the J call TRBJ1-4; 8 bases agree with TRBD1. The V and J ends lost 2 bases and 6 bases, in that order; junction bases with no gene match: 8. The CDR3 contains 15 residues. Germline CDR1 and CDR2: GTSNPN and SVGIG (reference sequence). DNA for the CDR3: TGTGCCTGGAGTACCAAAGGACAGGGTGATGAAAAACTGTTTTTT. Amino acid sequence: CAWSTKGQGDEKLFF.